What follows are 8 T cell receptor beta chains derived from one specimen sequenced in a study of cytomegalovirus exposure and HLA in healthy donors. The PCR used 60 Vbeta and 13 Jbeta primers. The method was immunoSEQ multiplex PCR; TCRdb's version includes in-frame clones alone and lacks a portion of them. Seen here are roughly 110,000 clones, 74% observed once, and the top ten hold 13% to 15%. The sample consisted of PBMCs. The origin of the receptors is a woman in her forties in good health and CMV-seropositive.

The chain links TRBV11-3 to TRBJ1-1; D not certain. This CDR3 region has 15 residues. Between the trimmed V and J ends, which lost 5 bases and 1 base, there was a span of 14 bases. Looked up from germline, CDR1 is SGHNT and CDR2 is YENEEA. The CDR3 is CASSPSAGANTEAFF. CDR3 nucleotide sequence: TGTGCCAGCAGCCCCTCCGCGGGAGCGAACACTGAAGCTTTCTTT.

The chain couples TRBV5-1 to TRBJ1-5, with TRBD1 as a possible D gene (6 bases). The ends were cut back, 6 bases at V and 5 bases at J, with 12 bases in the middle. The CDR3 extends over 13 amino acids. Germline values: CDR1 SGHRS, CDR2 YFSETQ. The CDR3 coding sequence is TGCGCCAGCACACAGGGACCCGATCAGCCCCAGCATTTT. Translated: CASTQGPDQPQHF.

V usage is TRBV11-2 and J usage is TRBJ1-2; D call uncertain. Germline lookup yields CDR1 SGHAT and CDR2 FQNNGV. The CDR3 extends over 14 amino acids. V lost 2 bases and J lost 0, with 7 bases in between. The CDR3, as DNA: TGTGCCAGCAGCTTATGGACTTCTAACTATGGCTACACCTTC. Amino acids: CASSLWTSNYGYTF.

The chain recombines TRBV2 with TRBJ2-2; 7 nucleotides align to TRBD1. After removal of 7 bases from V and 5 bases from J, the junction contained 7 bases not matched to a gene. The CDR3 runs to 14 residues. Germline V CDR1 and CDR2: SNHLY, FYNNEI. The CDR3: CASKKTGLTGELFF. CDR3 DNA sequence: TGTGCCAGCAAGAAGACAGGGCTAACCGGGGAGCTGTTTTTT.

This chain connects TRBV7-9 to TRBJ2-1; D gene unclear. The CDR3 has 12 residues. Trimming removed 1 base from V and 8 bases from J, with 6 bases in between. Germline assignment: CDR1 SEHNR and CDR2 FQNEAQ (reference sequence). The CDR3, as DNA: TGTGCCAGCAGCTTAGGTTTCTATGAGCAGTTCTTC. It is translated as CASSLGFYEQFF.

CDR3 bases: TGTGCCAGCAGTTTCCTAGCGGGGGGATCTGAGCAGTACTTC. Protein sequence: CASSFLAGGSEQYF. V gene TRBV6-6 combines with J gene TRBJ2-7, with TRBD2 matching 11 bases. This CDR3 is built from 14 residues. The trim removed 4 bases at V and 7 bases at J, leaving 6 bases unmatched. The germline gives CDR1 MNHNY, CDR2 SVGAGI (reference sequence).

The J gene is TRBJ2-7, the V gene TRBV10-1, with a possible D match to TRBD1 (6 bases). Trimming removed 4 bases from V and 6 bases from J, with 13 bases in between. There are 13 residues in the CDR3. Per the germline V gene, CDR1 is WNHNN and CDR2 is SYGVQD (reference sequence). The DNA of the CDR3 is TGCGCCAGCAGTGTCATACAGGGCTCCGAGCAGTACTTC. Its translation: CASSVIQGSEQYF.

This clone was detected once. V usage is TRBV4-2 and J usage is TRBJ2-1; TRBD2 aligns across 9 bases. CDR3 length: 17 amino acids. Germline CDR1 and CDR2: LGHNA and YNFKEQ. Trimming removed 0 bases from V and 2 bases from J; junction bases left unmatched: 5. This chain's CDR3 is CASSQDGTSTPYNEQFF. The CDR3 coding sequence is TGTGCCAGCAGCCAAGATGGGACTAGCACACCCTACAATGAGCAGTTCTTC.